The clone carrying this TCR beta chain showed up just a few times. Its antigen is unknown. Sequencing was done on patients that had shown CD8+CD57+ cell expansion by flow cytometry. Every patient presented with severe acquired aplastic anemia. Blood came from patients not yet given any therapy. The V gene lost 5 bases and the J gene lost 2 bases, with 14 bases spanning the gap. The CDR3 extends over 15 amino acids. Germline CDR1 reads MGHDK; CDR2 reads SYGVNS. The source of the sample is a study of CD8+CD57+ T cells in acquired aplastic anemia. The overall study: Mean yield of DNA from sorted CD4+ and CD8+ cells was 2.5 to 4 ug.

Genomic DNA was employed as the template in profiling TCR beta VDJ and CDR3. TCRdb passed the reads through MiXCR, listing each CDR3 protein once. The table records a few hundred thousand distinct CDR3 sequences, 82% of them present only once. Study results and caveats: Found in both controls and patients were about 30 CD8+ CDR3 sequences.

The clonotype comes from a human donor with aplastic anemia. J is TRBJ2-3 and V is TRBV25-1; possibly TRBD1 for D (5 bases). The sample was sorted CD4+, CD8+, or CD8+CD57+ T cells (not recorded which) from PBMCs. The CDR3 nucleotides read TGTGCCAGCAGTAGGCAACAGGATACCACAGATACGCAGTATTTT. Its translation is CASSRQQDTTDTQYF.